Below are 23 T cell receptor beta chains sequenced from a single sample in a study of blood T cell repertoires in COVID-19. Assay: immunoSEQ multiplex PCR; the TCRdb copy retains only in-frame clones and omits some. The sample has about 260,000 clones, approximately 86% seen once. Input material: peripheral blood. Receptor source: a man aged 35 to 55 who had recovered from COVID-19.

The rearrangement uses TRBV10-3 and TRBJ2-5; D might be TRBD2 (7 bases). The CDR3 totals 15 residues. Trimming left V 7 bases short and J 2 bases short, with 17 bases between. From germline, CDR1 is ENHRY and CDR2 SYGVKD. The DNA of the CDR3 is TGTGCCATCACCTCTGGTGCGGGGGCACAAGAGACCCAGTACTTC. Residues: CAITSGAGAQETQYF.

This chain connects TRBV7-9 to TRBJ1-2; D remains ambiguous. V was trimmed by 1 base and J by 2 bases, leaving 11 bases between them. CDR3 length equals 15 residues. Germline V lookup: CDR1 SEHNR, CDR2 FQNEAQ (reference sequence). The CDR3 bases are TGTGCCAGCAGCTTAGATAAGTTCCTAAACTATGGCTACACCTTC. Protein product: CASSLDKFLNYGYTF.

In nucleotides, the CDR3 is TGCGCCAGCGGACCTCGGGGTAAGGCCGAAAATGAGCAGTTCTTC. It yields the protein CASGPRGKAENEQFF. The chain has TRBV5-1 and TRBJ2-1; D is possibly TRBD2 (5 bases). The V end lost 7 bases, the J end lost 7 bases, and 21 bases lay between the germline ends. The CDR3 runs 15 residues. Germline CDR1 reads SGHRS; CDR2 reads YFSETQ.

The chain uses TRBV9 and TRBJ2-1; 10 nucleotides agree with TRBD2. Germline trimming cut 0 bases from V and 0 bases from J; bases unmatched to any gene: 6. Germline V gives CDR1 SGDLS, CDR2 YYNGEE. The CDR3 has 18 amino acids. The CDR3 reads CASSVVLAGWSSYNEQFF. The CDR3 DNA reads TGTGCCAGCAGCGTAGTACTAGCGGGATGGAGCTCCTACAATGAGCAGTTCTTC.

The rearrangement joins TRBV5-1 to TRBJ2-7, with 10 bases matching TRBD2. V shed 0 bases, J shed 5 bases, and the junction held 8 bases outside the gene matches. Per germline, CDR1 SGHRS and CDR2 YFSETQ. The CDR3 is made up of 16 amino acids. This CDR3 is CASSLVGAGGRNEQYF. In DNA, the CDR3 is TGCGCCAGCAGCTTGGTAGGAGCGGGAGGGAGGAACGAGCAGTACTTC.

The chain combines TRBV5-1 with TRBJ2-1, with 9 bases that match TRBD1. Trimming cost V 4 bases and J 7 bases; bases outside gene matches: 9. The CDR3 is made up of 15 amino acids. Germline loops: CDR1 SGHRS, CDR2 YFSETQ. This chain's CDR3 is CASSGTGYVRNEQFF. As DNA, the CDR3 is TGCGCCAGCAGCGGGACAGGGTACGTGAGGAATGAGCAGTTCTTC. Variable domain in full (rest from reference TRBV5-1 and TRBJ2-1): KAGVTQTPRYLIKTRGQQVTLSCSPISGHRSVSWYQQTPGQGLQFLFEYFSETQRNKGNFPGRFSGRQFSNSRSEMNVSTLELGDSALYLCASSGTGYVRNEQFFGPGTRLTVL.

The chain recombines TRBV7-6 with TRBJ1-1; perhaps TRBD1 as D (6 bases). Per germline, CDR1 SGHVS and CDR2 FNYEAQ. This CDR3 is built from 15 residues. V lost 5 bases and J lost 4, with 17 bases in between. In DNA, the CDR3 is TGTGCCAGCAGCCCTACACAGGGCCGGAGCACTGAAGCTTTCTTT. It codes for CASSPTQGRSTEAFF.

The V gene is TRBV14, the J gene TRBJ1-2; TRBD1 aligns across 7 bases. V shed 2 bases and J 2 bases; nucleotides not matched to a gene: 5. There are 15 residues in the CDR3. Germline V gene sequence: CDR1 SGHDN, CDR2 FVKESK. DNA of the CDR3: TGTGCCAGCAGCCAATCGCCGACAGGGAACTATGGCTACACCTTC. The encoded protein is CASSQSPTGNYGYTF.

The V and J genes are TRBV12-5 and TRBJ1-5, with D unresolved. CDR1 LGHNT and CDR2 FRNRAP come from the germline V gene. V lost 6 bases and J 5 bases, leaving 8 bases between the germline ends. The CDR3 spans 12 residues. CDR3 residues: CASGPTDQPQHF. The CDR3 coding sequence is TGTGCTAGTGGCCCAACGGATCAGCCCCAGCATTTT.

The chain uses TRBV19 and TRBJ1-2, with 7 bases aligning to TRBD1. The length of the CDR3 is 15 residues. The germline V gene encodes CDR1 LNHDA and CDR2 SQIVND (reference sequence). Trimming took 3 bases from V and 6 from J; bases not matched to a gene: 10. The chain's CDR3 is CASSIMSGGYNGYTF. The CDR3 region has the DNA TGTGCCAGTAGTATCATGTCAGGGGGATATAATGGCTACACCTTC.

V and J are TRBV6-5 and TRBJ2-2; 7 bases match TRBD1. After removal of 0 bases from V and 6 bases from J, the junction contained 4 bases not matched to a gene. The CDR3 consists of 15 residues. CDR1 MNHEY and CDR2 SVGAGI come from the germline V gene. The CDR3 DNA sequence: TGTGCCAGCAGTTACTCGAGGGGGCAGGCCGGGGAGCTGTTTTTT. This gives the protein CASSYSRGQAGELFF.

This chain links TRBV19 with TRBJ2-7, with 8 positions matching TRBD2. Germline CDR1 and CDR2: LNHDA and SQIVND (reference sequence). This CDR3 comprises 12 residues. The V segment lost 5 bases and the J segment 7 bases; nucleotides outside the gene matches: 4. As DNA, the CDR3 is TGTGCCAGTAGTCTTGGGACTAGAGAGCAGTACTTC. The encoded protein is CASSLGTREQYF.

The chain carries TRBV27 and TRBJ2-7; no reliable D call. The CDR3 totals 15 residues. The germline CDR1 and CDR2 sequences are MNHEY and SMNVEV (reference sequence). The V end was cut by 3 bases, the J end by 0 bases, with 12 bases between. The CDR3 reads CASSFDTLSSYEQYF. The CDR3, as DNA: TGTGCCAGCAGTTTCGACACTCTGAGCTCCTACGAGCAGTACTTC.

This CDR3 reads CASSLGGGELFF. DNA of the CDR3: TGTGCCAGCAGCCTCGGAGGAGGGGAGCTGTTTTTT. V is TRBV12-3 or TRBV12-4 and J is TRBJ2-2; the D gene is possibly TRBD2 (5 bases). The V end was cut by 6 bases, the J end by 8 bases, with 10 bases between. CDR3 size: 12 residues.

This clone was found a few times. V and J are TRBV10-3 and TRBJ1-5, with 10 bases that match TRBD1. This CDR3 contains 15 residues. The germline gives CDR1 ENHRY, CDR2 SYGVKD. Unmatched junction bases numbered 6, after V lost 8 bases and J lost 2 bases. The CDR3 DNA follows: TGTGCCATCGGGACAGGGGAATTCGGCAATCAGCCCCAGCATTTT. Its translation: CAIGTGEFGNQPQHF.

The V and J genes are TRBV6-2 or TRBV6-3 and TRBJ2-1; D not certain. V shed 4 bases and J shed 6 bases, with 7 bases lying between them. This CDR3 has 12 amino acids. From germline, CDR1 is MNHEY and CDR2 SVGEGT. CDR3 coding DNA: TGTGCCAGCAGTTCCGGTTTCAATGAGCAGTTCTTC. Encoded protein: CASSSGFNEQFF.

The chain employs TRBV4-3 and TRBJ1-2, with a tentative D call TRBD1 (6 bases). Between the trimmed V and J ends, which lost 2 bases and 2 bases, there was a span of 12 bases. The CDR3 spans 15 residues. Germline V gene data show CDR1 as LGHNA and CDR2 as YSLEER. CDR3: CASSQRGLVNYGYTF. The DNA for the CDR3 is TGCGCCAGCAGCCAAAGGGGGTTAGTCAACTATGGCTACACCTTC.

The CDR3 spells CATRQTQGKTNYGYTF. As DNA, the CDR3 is TGTGCCACCAGACAAACCCAGGGAAAGACTAACTATGGCTACACCTTC. The V call is TRBV24-1, the J call TRBJ1-2; a weak D match, TRBD1 (5 bases). The CDR3 has 16 amino acids. Germline lookup yields CDR1 KGHDR and CDR2 SFDVKD. Trimming stripped 7 bases from V and 0 bases from J, with 17 bases between.

The genes are TRBV4-2 and TRBJ2-7, with 8 bases that match TRBD2. Per the germline V gene, CDR1 is LGHNA and CDR2 is YNFKEQ. CDR3 size: 16 residues. The V and J ends lost 4 bases and 0 bases, in that order; junction bases with no gene match: 8. The CDR3 is CASSRDTSGSSYEQYF. Written as DNA, the CDR3 is TGTGCCAGCAGCCGGGATACTAGCGGAAGCTCCTACGAGCAGTACTTC.

This rearrangement joins TRBV10-3 to TRBJ1-6; TRBD1 matches at 7 bases. Germline lookup yields CDR1 ENHRY and CDR2 SYGVKD. V shed 3 bases, J shed 7 bases, and the junction held 6 bases outside the gene matches. CDR3 length: 15 residues. The DNA of the CDR3 is TGTGCCATCAGTGATACTGGGACAGACAATTCACCCCTCCACTTT. Its translation: CAISDTGTDNSPLHF.

CDR3 sequence (DNA): TGTGCCAGCAGCGTTGGACAGGGCGCGCTCTACGAGCAGTACTTC. This translates into CASSVGQGALYEQYF. This sequence joins TRBV9 and TRBJ2-7, with TRBD1 matching over 8 bases. V was clipped by 2 bases and J by 3 bases; unmatched bases: 7. Germline-derived CDR1 and CDR2 are SGDLS and YYNGEE. This CDR3 is 15 amino acids long. Full variable domain (outside the CDR3, taken from reference TRBV9 and TRBJ2-7): DSGVTQTPKHLITATGQRVTLRCSPRSGDLSVYWYQQSLDQGLQFLIQYYNGEERAKGNILERFSAQQFPDLHSELNLSSLELGDSALYFCASSVGQGALYEQYFGPGTRLTVT.

CDR3 sequence reads: CASSLVPRAYEQYF. Here the CDR3 DNA reads TGCGCCAGCAGCTTGGTGCCACGAGCCTACGAGCAGTACTTC. The chain has TRBV5-1 and TRBJ2-7; D unclear. V lost 0 bases, J lost 2 bases, and 9 bases lay in between. Germline-derived CDR1 and CDR2 are SGHRS and YFSETQ. CDR3 size: 14 residues.

This rearrangement joins TRBV3-1 (or the pseudogene TRBV3-2) to TRBJ1-6, with TRBD1 as a possible D gene (5 bases). V was clipped by 4 bases and J by 0 bases, with 7 bases between them. Germline CDR1 and CDR2: LGHDT and YNNKEL (reference sequence). This CDR3 is 15 amino acids long. CDR3 amino acids: CASSPQGSYNSPLHF. The CDR3, as DNA: TGTGCCAGCAGCCCCCAGGGCTCCTATAATTCACCCCTCCACTTT.